Sequencing of this T cell receptor beta chain was carried out in a study of CD8+ T cells in alopecia areata (dated by TCRdb to the late 2010s). With respect to the entire study: Treated patients were enrolled in an open-label pilot trial of oral tofacitinib, 5 to 10 mg twice daily, for moderate-to-severe alopecia areata. RNA was extracted with the PAXgene miRNA kit for fixed scalp, the miRNeasy kit for PBMCs, and the RNeasy kit for mouse skin. Tofacitinib was given for 6 to 18 months, followed by 6 months of follow-up off drug to assess delayed response and recurrence. On the human side, TCRbeta sequencing was run on scalp tissue and on sorted CD4+ and CD8+ peripheral blood T cells from healthy controls and from alopecia areata patients with either patchy or totalis/universalis disease. Scalp clonality was compared across normal scalp (n=4), patchy alopecia areata scalp (n=8), and alopecia totalis/universalis scalp (n=8). TCRbeta CDR3 regions were amplified by immunoSEQ multiplex PCR with 35 Vbeta forward and 13 Jbeta reverse primers. In treated patients, disease severity was measured using the SALT score, which gives the percentage of scalp surface area affected. Tofacitinib-treated patients had biopsies at baseline and at 4 and 24 weeks of treatment, with a later scalp biopsy in several patients. High-throughput TCRbeta sequencing was used to examine T cell clonal expansion in alopecia areata in both the C3H/HeJ mouse model and human patients.

The sample's time point label, decoded: less than five weeks on oral tofacitinib. What the treatment or condition label conveys for this sample: oral pan-JAK inhibitor, 5-10 mg twice daily. Peripheral blood and lesional scalp punch biopsies were obtained from patients with alopecia areata. PBMCs were isolated by density centrifugation and stained for CD3, CD4 and CD8, and CD4+ and CD8+ T cells were sorted on a FACSAria. What the authors observed across the whole study: Tofacitinib significantly lowered scalp clonality and the number of expanded CD8+ clones among the top 100 scalp clones. Shared TCR sequences between patients were less evident than in mice, which may be partly attributable to HLA diversity in the patient population. Unlike mouse skin, where gammadelta T cells dominate, normal human skin contains resident alphabeta T cells that get sequenced too, which complicates analysis of the scalp TCR repertoire. Because the treated cohort was small and included a single nonresponder, larger studies are needed to assess links between baseline CD8+ expansion and response. Many expanded lesional clones were found to persist in scalp and blood during tofacitinib treatment, and relapse after treatment cessation may be partly explained by this persistence. Compared with normal scalp, lesional scalp, particularly in alopecia totalis/universalis, had higher clonality and more expanded CD8+ clones, which suggests antigenic drive.

Libraries were built with the immunoSEQ multiplex PCR assay. RNA was extracted from all samples and reverse transcribed into cDNA, which served as template for TCR sequencing. SuperScript III was used to make first-strand cDNA, primed with a 2:1 mix of oligo-dT and random hexamers. A synthetic immune receptor repertoire was used to measure amplification bias, and any remaining bias was corrected computationally. The original methods were these. After raw reads were preprocessed to remove errors, the CDR3 was defined following IMGT conventions as running from the conserved cysteine to phenylalanine. To get clonality, Shannon entropy was normalized by log2 of the number of productive unique TCRs and the result was subtracted from 1. Whether each scalp clone was CD4 or CD8 was inferred by checking scalp TCRbeta sequences against the CD4 and CD8 repertoires from sorted blood. TCRdb's version of the immuneACCESS table is confined to in-frame rearrangements and falls short of the full clone set. An unresolved V gene accounts for under half of the shortfall where checked; the remainder is of unknown origin. V, J and clone size derive from that table, while D and trimming were established from the DNA sequence. The table for this sample lists 120,000 or so clones; roughly 55% of them were counted only once. The top ten hold around 5.7% of the sample.

The germline V gene specifies SQVTM as CDR1 and ANQGSEA as CDR2. The V end loses 6 bases and the J end loses 6 bases, and a stretch of 14 bases separates them. The CDR3 starts with the cysteine, ends with the phenylalanine, and has 12 residues. The only DNA kept is the CDR3, 36 bases in frame from the first base. This clone appeared once. Its antigen specificity is not known. No quality values exist for individual bases; no much larger clone is one base distant. In this chain, TRBV29-1 is recombined with TRBJ2-5, with the D gene not confidently named. The material was CD4+ T cells sorted from blood, obtained at week 4, from a patient treated with tofacitinib. The TCR comes from a human donor with alopecia areata. The CDR3: CSVRTPVKTQYF. The base sequence is TGCAGCGTGCGAACCCCAGTAAAGACCCAGTACTTC.